A selection of T cell receptor beta chains follows, all from one sample in a study of graft-versus-host responses after intestinal transplantation. The method was immunoSEQ multiplex PCR; TCRdb's version includes in-frame clones alone and lacks a portion of them. The sample consists of over 85,000 clones, about 95% of them appearing once. Their antigens are not known. The starting material was unstimulated CD4+ T cells sorted from spleen or lymph node cells, obtained before transplant. All receptors derive from a human donor who was the organ donor for an intestinal transplant. Each CDR3 is given without its conserved first and last residue. Each record gives: V gene, CDR3 protein.

>TRBV9
ASSVGAGGSDTQY
>TRBV19
VLGPYEQY
>TRBV5-1
ASRLGDGDTQY
>TRBV2
ATGRSTNEKLF
>TRBV7-2
ASSSGAPTPQY
>TRBV4-1
ASSQEVSEFEEAF
>TRBV11-3
ASSLDGLTYEQY
>TRBV6-1
ASREGINTEAF
>TRBV6-1
ASSGQGAQNTEAF
>TRBV5-5
ASSLAWSNQPQH
>TRBV5-1
ASSPEDGSYEQY
>TRBV28
ASSFSSWRDGYTIGEPQH
>TRBV12-5
ASGLGQGVSGNTIY
>TRBV14
ASSYRGEGTEAF
>TRBV7-2
ASSLVLTGTGDNEQF
>TRBV6-5
ASSFDRNTEAF
>TRBV5-4
ASSLWGSSYNEQF
>TRBV19
ASSSSGTDSGANVLT
>TRBV5-6
ASSLGPSGGARDTQY
>TRBV27
AGSSQYSNQPQH
>TRBV10-2
ASRAGQTALSGELF
>TRBV5-1
ASSGRQGVGEKLF
>TRBV29-1
SVTRVGTGELF
>TRBV6-1
ASSEFQRGGRETQY
>TRBV5-3
ARSLVGRNSPLH
>TRBV7-9
ASSLDPGSGNQPQH
>TRBV5-1
ASTEVGTDTQY
>TRBV18
ASSLYNQPQH
>TRBV6-4
ASSDESGGEQY
>TRBV19
ASSTRQVPGEAF
>TRBV18
ASSPRPQETQY
>TRBV18
ASSPIFQDEQY
>TRBV5-1
ASSLDGGRTEAF
>TRBV7-7
ASSLLPSNYGYT
>TRBV7-9
ASSQINRNEEAF
>TRBV11-2
ASSFDRVGGTEAF
>TRBV6-5
ASSYGDGYLGGYT
>TRBV5-1
ASSFTPQADTQY
>TRBV7-2
ASSPGGLQRYEQY
>TRBV18
ASSPGQLNTGELF
>TRBV7-2
ASSARDRGNSPLH
>TRBV7-9
ASSPGDRGPETQY
>TRBV10-3
AISEAGGSYEQY
>TRBV25-1
ASSERYEQY
>TRBV4-3
ASSQDLWSGNTEAF
>TRBV9
ASSVVSTPGNTGELF
>TRBV2
ASSVQGSSYNEQF
>TRBV9
ASSVGGLGRNEQF
>TRBV7-2
ASRMVGGNTEAF
>TRBV6-1
ASSERGQGYLEQY
>TRBV21-1
ASSKPSRRADNYGYT
>TRBV19
ASMGPMGNQPQH
>TRBV5-6
ASSFLGNTGELF
>TRBV5-1
ASSTLPGSTNEKLF
>TRBV14
ASSQGIAGANTGELF